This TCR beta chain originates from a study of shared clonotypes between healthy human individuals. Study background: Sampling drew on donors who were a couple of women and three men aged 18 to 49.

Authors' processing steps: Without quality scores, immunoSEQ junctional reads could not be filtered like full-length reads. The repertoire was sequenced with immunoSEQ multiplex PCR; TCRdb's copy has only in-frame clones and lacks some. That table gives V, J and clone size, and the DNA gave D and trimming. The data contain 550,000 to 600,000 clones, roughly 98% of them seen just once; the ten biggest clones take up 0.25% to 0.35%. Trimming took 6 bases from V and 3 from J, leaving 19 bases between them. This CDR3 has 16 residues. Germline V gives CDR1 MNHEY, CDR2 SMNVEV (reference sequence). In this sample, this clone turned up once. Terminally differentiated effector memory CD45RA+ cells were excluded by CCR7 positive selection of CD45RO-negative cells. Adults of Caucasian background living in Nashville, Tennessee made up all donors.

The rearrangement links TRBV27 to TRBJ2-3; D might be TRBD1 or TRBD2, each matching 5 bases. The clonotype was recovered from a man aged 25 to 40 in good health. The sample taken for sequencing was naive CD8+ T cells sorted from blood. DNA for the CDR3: TGTGCCAGCAGAGCCCGTCCAGGGAGTAGGACAGATACGCAGTATTTT. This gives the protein CASRARPGSRTDTQYF.